This T cell receptor beta chain was identified in a study of shared clonotypes between healthy human individuals. Study observations and caveats: Sampling included only blood; tissue repertoires likely differ. Few donors limited the genetic and exposure-history diversity represented. Generally, naive subsets came out with larger estimated richness than memory subsets.

Clones were read by immunoSEQ multiplex PCR, and TCRdb kept only the in-frame ones, dropping some. The data contain 2 million to 2.5 million clones, roughly 95% of them singletons. CDR3 length: 14 amino acids. V shed 4 bases, J shed 7 bases, and the junction held 6 bases outside the gene matches. The V gene's germline CDR1 is SGHRS and CDR2 YFSETQ. To note about this clone: Antigen specificity is unknown.

Sequenced input: naive CD4+ T cells sorted from blood. Subset: CD45RA+ positively selected. The clonotype originates from a young man in good health. The chain links TRBV5-1 to TRBJ2-2, with 8 nucleotides matching TRBD2. This chain's CDR3 is CASSAAGVIGELFF. As DNA, the CDR3 is TGCGCCAGCAGCGCAGCGGGAGTTATCGGGGAGCTGTTTTTT.